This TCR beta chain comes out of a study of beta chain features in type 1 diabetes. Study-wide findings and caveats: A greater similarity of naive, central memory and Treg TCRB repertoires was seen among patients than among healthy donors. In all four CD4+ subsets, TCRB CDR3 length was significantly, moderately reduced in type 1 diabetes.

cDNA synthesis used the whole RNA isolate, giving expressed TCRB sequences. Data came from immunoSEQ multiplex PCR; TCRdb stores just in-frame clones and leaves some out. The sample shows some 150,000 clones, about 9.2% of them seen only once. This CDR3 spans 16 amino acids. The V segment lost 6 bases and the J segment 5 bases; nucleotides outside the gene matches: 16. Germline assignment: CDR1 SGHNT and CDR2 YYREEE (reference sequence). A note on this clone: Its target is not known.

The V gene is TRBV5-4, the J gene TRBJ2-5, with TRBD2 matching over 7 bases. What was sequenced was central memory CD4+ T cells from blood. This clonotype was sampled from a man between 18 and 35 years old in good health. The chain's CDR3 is CASTKSGAQGGETQYF. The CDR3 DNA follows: TGTGCCAGCACCAAAAGCGGCGCCCAGGGAGGGGAGACCCAGTACTTC.